This T cell receptor beta chain was captured in a study of graft-versus-host responses after intestinal transplantation. Study information: Anti-thymocyte globulin served as induction for all recipients, who then took tacrolimus and steroids for approximately three years.

The data were produced by immunoSEQ multiplex PCR, yet TCRdb's version contains in-frame clones alone and is incomplete. The sample carries tens of thousands of clones, approximately 89% recorded once. Findings and caveats of the study: GvH clones were identified in recipient marrow, with some first appearing in ileum or blood.

As to this clone: Antigen specificity is unknown.

The germline V and J ends were trimmed by 0 bases and 0 bases, with 8 bases remaining between them. CDR3 length: 15 residues. Germline V gives CDR1 SEHNR, CDR2 FQNEAQ (reference sequence). The receptor was derived from a human donor who was the organ donor for an intestinal transplant. The rearrangement links TRBV7-9 to TRBJ1-1; perhaps TRBD1 as D (6 bases). Source: unstimulated CD4+ T cells sorted from spleen or lymph node cells, taken before transplant. The CDR3 loop reads CASSLAQGLNTEAFF. CDR3 coding DNA: TGTGCCAGCAGCTTAGCTCAGGGGTTGAACACTGAAGCTTTCTTT.